This T cell receptor beta chain was found in a study of cytomegalovirus exposure and HLA in healthy donors (dated by TCRdb to about 2017). For the study in its entirety: An earlier analysis of approximately 640 of the donors reported more than 250 Gb of sequence data and around 120 million unique TCR beta sequences from about 200 million T cells. An early release covering roughly 600 HLA-typed donors comprised roughly 300 gigabases of sequencing data and approximately 85 million unique TCR sequences. Of the roughly 390 genotyped donors, roughly 85% fell in the genetic ancestry cluster associated with self-reported Caucasian donors. The study was designed to test whether signatures of past pathogen exposure could be identified by cataloging public T cell receptors. Using immunosequencing, the study profiled T cell repertoires from around 680 subjects and related those repertoires to cytomegalovirus serostatus. Besides the first cohort of 550 to 750 subjects, a separate validation cohort made up of over a hundred different subjects was used. The study combined high-throughput TCR immunosequencing, statistical association of individual TCRs with disease status, and machine learning to predict cytomegalovirus infection status. A later analysis re-examined previously published TCR beta repertoires from more than 650 donors and added high-resolution HLA genotyping to investigate patterns of TCR occurrence. Rather than drawing on any new phenotypic data, the later analysis identified candidate immune exposures from TCR beta sequences and the way those sequences occurred across donors. To decide whether each TCR beta V gene segment behaved as functional or pseudogenic, an earlier analysis of approximately 620 of the donors relied on high-throughput TCR beta sequencing. Donor age, sex, ethnicity and CMV serostatus were compiled alongside the repertoire data. A later genetic analysis used genome-wide SNP genotypes for about 55% of the 666 donors, treating that subset as a discovery cohort. Every repertoire in the discovery cohort had been generated on one and the same sequencing platform. HLA typing covered class I and class II loci at four-digit resolution. Typing coverage varied by locus: roughly 620-640 donors for A, B, C, DRB1 and DQB1; approximately 560 for DQA1; approximately 570 for DPA1; 400 to 480 for DPB1. Several DR-DQ haplotypes were handled as single units for association and clustering because linkage in the cohort was strong. Across about 370 genotyped donors of the cohort, an average of approximately 200,000 unique TCR beta nucleotide sequences per donor were sequenced, and around 20% of those sequences were non-productive. Overall results and qualifications from the work: A total of 150 or so TCR beta chains were listed by the study as associated with cytomegalovirus. A further reported finding was that TCR beta sequences accurately predicted the HLA-A and HLA-B alleles for most subjects in the first cohort. It was suggested by the authors that the approach could potentially be generalized to other disease states and immunological phenotypes. The presence/absence analyses assumed that sequencing depth was roughly uniform across donors, and that assumption may not be true. Across donors, most TCR sequences were observed very rarely, whereas some public TCRs were present in many individuals. In this cohort, only TCR beta chains were sequenced, and detectable features were limited by the absence of alpha or paired-chain data. Most CMV-associated TCR beta chains appeared to be HLA-restricted in a later analysis, and the HLA associations seemed to be driven largely by CMV exposure. In a later analysis, 15,000 to 20,000 TCR beta sequences were associated with specific HLA alleles at a false discovery rate of 0.05. The sequencing pipeline was judged likely to have produced a cluster of highly shared sequence variants as a technical artifact. Linkage disequilibrium might explain the correlated functional status among segregating V segments, but an unknown experimental factor could not be excluded. Because counts were too low, roughly 18 rarely observed V segments, including chromosome 9 orphons, were left out of the earlier analysis of 500 to 750 of the donors. In vitro tests confirmed that a few of the cytomegalovirus-associated TCR beta chains recognize cytomegalovirus antigens. A later genetic analysis reported fewer N-insertions in productive TCRs among donors in an Asian-associated ancestry cluster than the roughly 700-donor mean. In a later analysis, several top co-occurrence clusters were reported to appear linked to parvovirus B19, influenza, CMV and Epstein-Barr virus. CMV serostatus was the only immune exposure information available for the cohort. An earlier analysis of several hundred of the donors showed that most TCR beta V segments appeared in productive rearrangements either about 87% or about 30% of the time, which broadly matched IMGT annotations. Strong co-occurrence of HLA alleles, especially DR and DQ, made assigning TCR associations to individual alleles difficult. According to a later analysis, TCR association rates differed among HLA loci, with DRB1 alleles showing the most associated TCRs and HLA-C alleles showing the fewest. HLA typing was unavailable for some donors at each locus, so association tests used only the typed subset. A later analysis found that HLA-associated TCR beta chains were more clonally expanded and had lower generation probabilities than equally common non-associated chains. Some IMGT-functional V segments, including TRBV6-2 and TRBV6-3, could not be distinguished by the 87-base-pair reads and were therefore excluded. A later genetic analysis associated a missense DCLRE1C variant with V-gene and J-gene trimming of TCR beta chains, and an independent cohort replicated the association. In both the original and validation cohorts, the classifier was reported to diagnose cytomegalovirus status with high specificity and sensitivity.

The cohort consisted of 666 healthy bone marrow donors. All cohort members were sampled while nominally healthy, although unrecorded immune exposures were likely present. The donor was CMV seropositive and belonged to the group of 250 to 300 seropositive cohort members. Every donor gave a peripheral blood sample, and the peripheral blood mononuclear cells from that sample were used for TCR beta sequencing. Genomic DNA extraction from the blood cell samples was performed with the Qiagen DNeasy Blood Extraction Kit. The protocol used for the library was the immunoSEQ multiplex PCR assay. A mixture of 60 forward primers for TCR Vbeta segments and 13 reverse primers for TCR Jbeta segments was used in the multiplex PCR. Amplification of the CDR3 region of rearranged TCR beta genes was performed with a multiplex PCR assay on genomic DNA. The Illumina HiSeq System was used to sequence the amplified TCR beta libraries as 87-base-pair reads. As for how the authors treated the data: A later analysis tallied roughly 76 million unique TCR beta chains across the 666 repertoires, and approximately 9.9 million of those chains were shared by two or more donors. Raw reads were error-corrected and collapsed into unique sequences with a nearest-neighbor algorithm that merged closely related sequences to remove PCR and sequencing errors. Alignment of CDR3 sequences to IMGT reference sequences was used to assign V, D and J gene segments. For a sequence to be retained, at least a six-nucleotide match to both a V gene segment and a J gene segment was required. Rearrangements were called productive when the CDR3 lacked stop codons and stayed in frame with V and J; all others were non-productive. CDR3 was defined by IMGT convention, running from the second conserved V-encoded cysteine to the conserved J-encoded phenylalanine. The earlier analysis of 587 of the donors excluded sequences that lacked an unambiguous match to a single V gene segment. In an earlier analysis of 587 of the donors, V segments were called functional above 56.7% productive rearrangements and were called segregating when the between-donor standard deviation exceeded 5%. To diagnose cytomegalovirus status from the catalog of TCR beta chain sequences, a statistical classification framework was built. A later analysis assigned V and J genes by comparing TCR nucleotide sequences with IMGT/GENE-DB human TR gene sequences. The TCRdist pipeline was used in a later analysis to assign CDR3 sequences and most-parsimonious VDJ recombination scenarios. In a later analysis, each TCR beta chain was defined by its CDR3 amino acid sequence together with its V-gene family, and reads lacking a unique V-gene family were excluded. As a way to deal with suspected cross-contamination and a sequencing artifact, a later analysis dropped 450 to 600 nucleotide sequences that were highly shared and had low generation probability. For each public chain, a later analysis derived a clonal expansion index from normalized ranks of inferred template counts within each repertoire. A later analysis computed generation probabilities with a VDJ recombination model fitted to out-of-frame rearrangements, and checked the results against IGoR. A later analysis scored TCR-TCR, TCR-HLA and TCR-CMV co-occurrence with hypergeometric tests, applying a repertoire-size bias correction to TCR pairs. A later analysis estimated false discovery rates by permuting HLA or CMV assignments 20 times. A later analysis grouped co-occurring TCRs with DBSCAN, adding TCRdist sequence similarity when clustering within HLA-allele-positive subsets. Repertoires with fewer than 30,000 or more than 120,000 public chains, plus five repertoires with anomalous nucleotide sharing, were excluded from co-occurrence clustering. TCRdb re-hosts the immuneACCESS table, in-frame sequences only. Its copies lack some clones; in the studies checked, an unresolved V gene accounts for under half of them, and the cause for the rest is not known. V and J calls and clone size are those listed in that table; D and trimming were worked out from the DNA. For this sample there are about 160,000 clones; 70% to 85% appear just once. 6.4% of the sample is held by the ten biggest clonotypes.

Its CDR3 holds 14 amino acids, cysteine through phenylalanine. Of the read, only the CDR3 DNA is kept; its 42 bases are in frame from base 1. CDR1 LNHDA and CDR2 SQIVND are derived from the germline V gene (reference sequence). V is pared back by 3 bases and J by 5 bases, with 14 bases lying between the germline termini. Of note for this clone: Its specific antigen is unknown. No base quality values were provided; no much bigger clone lies one nucleotide off.

Sequencing input: PBMCs. Recombination joined TRBV19 with TRBJ2-7; the D region possibly corresponds to TRBD2 (7 bases align). This TCR derives from a man aged 50 to 59 in good health and CMV-seropositive. The CDR3 here reads CASSISRGLDEQYF. The nucleotide sequence reads TGTGCCAGTAGTATCTCGCGGGGGCTTGACGAGCAGTACTTC. The full variable domain, completed from the reference TRBV19 and TRBJ2-7 proteins outside the CDR3, reads DGGITQSPKYLFRKEGQNVTLSCEQNLNHDAMYWYRQDPGQGLRLIYYSQIVNDFQKGDIAEGYSVSREKKESFPLTVTSAQKNPTAFYLCASSISRGLDEQYFGPGTRLTVT.